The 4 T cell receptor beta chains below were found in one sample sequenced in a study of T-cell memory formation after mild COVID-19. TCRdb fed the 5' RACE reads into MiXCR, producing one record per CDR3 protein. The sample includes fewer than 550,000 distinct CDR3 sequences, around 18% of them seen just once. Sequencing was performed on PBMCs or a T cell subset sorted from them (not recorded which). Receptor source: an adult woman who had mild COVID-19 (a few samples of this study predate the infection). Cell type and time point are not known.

CDR3 in amino acids: CASSYLGGDQETQYF. CDR3 in DNA: TGTGCCAGCAGTTACCTCGGGGGAGATCAGGAGACCCAGTACTTC. The rearrangement uses TRBV6-2 or TRBV6-3 and TRBJ2-5; possible D gene TRBD2, 6 bases. CDR1 and CDR2 from the germline V gene are MNHEY and SVGEGT. The CDR3 runs 15 residues. V lost 2 bases to trimming and J lost 5 bases, with 15 bases between them.

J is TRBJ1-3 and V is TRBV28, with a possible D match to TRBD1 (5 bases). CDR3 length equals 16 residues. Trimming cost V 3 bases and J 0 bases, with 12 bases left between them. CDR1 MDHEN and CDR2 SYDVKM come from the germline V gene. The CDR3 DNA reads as TGTGCCAGCAGTTTGTTGGGGGGTCTCTCTGGAAACACCATATATTTT. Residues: CASSLLGGLSGNTIYF.

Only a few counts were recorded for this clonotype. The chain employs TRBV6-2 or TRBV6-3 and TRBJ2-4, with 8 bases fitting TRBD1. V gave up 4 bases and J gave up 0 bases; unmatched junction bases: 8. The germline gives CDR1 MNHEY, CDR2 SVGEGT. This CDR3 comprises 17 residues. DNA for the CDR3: TGTGCCAGCAGTTCGGGACAGGCCCTCCTAGCCAAAAACATTCAGTACTTC. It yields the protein CASSSGQALLAKNIQYF.

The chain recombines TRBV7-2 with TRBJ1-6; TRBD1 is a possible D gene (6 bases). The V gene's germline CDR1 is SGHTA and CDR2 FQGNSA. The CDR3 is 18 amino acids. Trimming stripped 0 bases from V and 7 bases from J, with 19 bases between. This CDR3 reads CASSLAGGVQGRNSPLHF. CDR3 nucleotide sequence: TGTGCCAGCAGCTTAGCAGGGGGGGTACAGGGCCGCAATTCACCCCTCCACTTT.